This T cell receptor beta chain is from a study of neoadjuvant anti-PD-1 for oral cavity cancer. The trim removed 5 bases at V and 9 bases at J, leaving 7 bases unmatched. The germline V gene has CDR1 SGHAT and CDR2 FQNNGV. The CDR3 is 13 amino acids. The data were produced by immunoSEQ multiplex PCR, yet TCRdb's version contains in-frame clones alone and is incomplete. This sample carries 15,000 or so clones, about 61% of them seen once, and the ten largest clones take around 2.7%. The sample here was PBMCs, taken before nivolumab (anti-PD-1) treatment. The TCR sequence derives from a person aged 40 to 85 with oral cavity squamous cell carcinoma. The gene calls are TRBV11-2 and TRBJ1-2; 9 bases match TRBD1. This CDR3 is CASSPGTGSSYTF. The CDR3, as DNA: TGTGCCAGCAGCCCCGGGACAGGGAGCAGCTACACCTTC. Looking up the rest from reference TRBV11-2 and TRBJ1-2 gives the full variable domain: EAGVAQSPRYKIIEKRQSVAFWCNPISGHATLYWYQQILGQGPKLLIQFQNNGVVDDSQLPKDRFSAERLKGVDSTLKIQPAKLEDSAVYLCASSPGTGSSYTFGSGTRLTVV.